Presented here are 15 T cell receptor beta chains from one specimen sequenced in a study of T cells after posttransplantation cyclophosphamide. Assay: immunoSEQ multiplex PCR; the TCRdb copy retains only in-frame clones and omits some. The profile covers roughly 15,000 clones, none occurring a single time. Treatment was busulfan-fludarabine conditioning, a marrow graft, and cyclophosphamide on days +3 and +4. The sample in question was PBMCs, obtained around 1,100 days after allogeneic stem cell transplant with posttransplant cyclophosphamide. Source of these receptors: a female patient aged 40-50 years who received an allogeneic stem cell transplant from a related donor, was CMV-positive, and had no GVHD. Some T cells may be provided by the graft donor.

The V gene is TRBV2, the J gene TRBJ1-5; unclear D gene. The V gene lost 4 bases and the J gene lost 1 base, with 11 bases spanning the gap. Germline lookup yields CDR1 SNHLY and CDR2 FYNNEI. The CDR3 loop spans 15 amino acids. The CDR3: CASSVGEYSNQPQHF. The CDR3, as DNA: TGTGCCAGCAGTGTCGGGGAGTACAGCAATCAGCCCCAGCATTTT.

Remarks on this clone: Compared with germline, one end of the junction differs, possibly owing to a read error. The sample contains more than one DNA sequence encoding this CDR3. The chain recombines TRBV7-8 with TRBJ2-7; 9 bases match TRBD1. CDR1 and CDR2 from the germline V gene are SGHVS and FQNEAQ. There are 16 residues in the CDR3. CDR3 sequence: CASSLSRGTGTYEQYF. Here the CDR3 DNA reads TGTGCCAGCAGCTTATCTCGCGGGACAGGGACTTACGAGCAGTATTTC. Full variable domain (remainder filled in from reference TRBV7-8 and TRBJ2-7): GAGVSQSPRYKVAKRGQDVALRCDPISGHVSLFWYQQALGQGPEFLTYFQNEAQLDKSGLPSDRFFAERPEGSVSTLKIQRTQQEDSAVYLCASSLSRGTGTYEQYFGPGTRLTVT.

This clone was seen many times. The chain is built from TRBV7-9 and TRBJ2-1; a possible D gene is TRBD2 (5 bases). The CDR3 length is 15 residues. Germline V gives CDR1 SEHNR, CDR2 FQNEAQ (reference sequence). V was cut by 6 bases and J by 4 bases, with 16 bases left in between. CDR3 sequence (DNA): TGTGCCAGCAGTCCCGAGGGTTCGTCGTACAATGAGCAGTTCTTC. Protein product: CASSPEGSSYNEQFF.

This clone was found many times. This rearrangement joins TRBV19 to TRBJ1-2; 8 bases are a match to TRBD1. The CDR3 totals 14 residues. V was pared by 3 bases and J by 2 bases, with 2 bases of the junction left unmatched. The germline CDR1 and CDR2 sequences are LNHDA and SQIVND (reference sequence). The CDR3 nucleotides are TGTGCCAGTAGTATTAGGACAGGGAACTATGGCTACACCTTC. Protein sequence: CASSIRTGNYGYTF. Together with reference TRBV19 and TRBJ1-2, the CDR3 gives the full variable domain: DGGITQSPKYLFRKEGQNVTLSCEQNLNHDAMYWYRQDPGQGLRLIYYSQIVNDFQKGDIAEGYSVSREKKESFPLTVTSAQKNPTAFYLCASSIRTGNYGYTFGSGTRLTVV.

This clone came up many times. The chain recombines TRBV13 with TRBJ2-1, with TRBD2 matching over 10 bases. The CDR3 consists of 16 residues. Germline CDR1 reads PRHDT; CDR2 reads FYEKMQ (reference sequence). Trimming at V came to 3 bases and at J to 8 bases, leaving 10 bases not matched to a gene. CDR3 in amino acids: CASSFRGSGGAHEQFF. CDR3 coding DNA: TGTGCCAGCAGCTTTAGGGGAAGCGGGGGGGCCCATGAGCAGTTCTTC.

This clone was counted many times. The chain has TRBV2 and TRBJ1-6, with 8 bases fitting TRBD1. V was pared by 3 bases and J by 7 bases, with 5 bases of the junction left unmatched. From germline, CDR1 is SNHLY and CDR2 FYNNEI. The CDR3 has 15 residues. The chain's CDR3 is CASSDGQGGNSPLHF. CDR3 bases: TGTGCCAGCAGTGACGGACAGGGTGGCAATTCACCCCTCCACTTT.

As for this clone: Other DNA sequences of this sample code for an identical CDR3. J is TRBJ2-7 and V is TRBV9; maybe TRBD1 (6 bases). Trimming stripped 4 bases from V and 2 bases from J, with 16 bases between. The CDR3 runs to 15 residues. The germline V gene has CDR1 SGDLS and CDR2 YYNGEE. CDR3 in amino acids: CASSFRQETAYEQYF. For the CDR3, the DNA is TGTGCCAGCAGCTTCAGACAGGAGACGGCCTACGAGCAGTACTTC.

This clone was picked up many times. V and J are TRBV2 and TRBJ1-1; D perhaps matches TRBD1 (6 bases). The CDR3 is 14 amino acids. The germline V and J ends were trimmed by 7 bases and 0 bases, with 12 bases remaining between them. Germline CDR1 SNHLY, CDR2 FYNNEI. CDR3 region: CASIQGQMNTEAFF. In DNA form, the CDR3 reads TGTGCCAGCATACAGGGCCAAATGAACACTGAAGCTTTCTTT.

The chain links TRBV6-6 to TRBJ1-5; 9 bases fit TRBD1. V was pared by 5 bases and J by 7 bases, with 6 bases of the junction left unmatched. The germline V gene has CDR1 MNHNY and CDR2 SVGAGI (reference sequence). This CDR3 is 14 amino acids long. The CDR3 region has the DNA TGTGCCAGCAGTCGGGGACAGGGTGGACAGCCCCAGCATTTT. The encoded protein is CASSRGQGGQPQHF.

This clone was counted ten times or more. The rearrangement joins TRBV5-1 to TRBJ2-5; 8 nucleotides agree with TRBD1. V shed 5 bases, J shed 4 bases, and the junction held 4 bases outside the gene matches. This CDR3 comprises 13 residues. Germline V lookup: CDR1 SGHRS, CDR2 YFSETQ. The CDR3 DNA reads TGCGCCAGCAGACATCAGGGGGCAGAGACCCAGTACTTC. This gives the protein CASRHQGAETQYF.

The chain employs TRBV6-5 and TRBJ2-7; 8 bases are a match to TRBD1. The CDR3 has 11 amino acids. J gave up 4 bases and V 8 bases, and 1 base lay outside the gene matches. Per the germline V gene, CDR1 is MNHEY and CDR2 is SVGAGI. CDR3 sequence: CASRQGYEQYF. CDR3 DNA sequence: TGTGCCAGCCGACAGGGGTACGAGCAGTACTTC.

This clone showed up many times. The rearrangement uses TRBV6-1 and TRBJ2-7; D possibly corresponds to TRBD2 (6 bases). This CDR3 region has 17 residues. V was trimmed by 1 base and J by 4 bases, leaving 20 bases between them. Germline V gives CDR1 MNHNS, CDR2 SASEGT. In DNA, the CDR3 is TGTGCCAGCAGTGAAGATCGGGGAGGTTACGCTCCTTACGAGCAGTACTTC. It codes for CASSEDRGGYAPYEQYF.

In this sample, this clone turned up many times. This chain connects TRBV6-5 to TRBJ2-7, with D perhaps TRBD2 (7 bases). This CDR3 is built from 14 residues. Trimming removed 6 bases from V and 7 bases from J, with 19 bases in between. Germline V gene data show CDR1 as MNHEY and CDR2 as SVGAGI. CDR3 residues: CASSSGRTRGEQYF. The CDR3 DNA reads TGTGCCAGCAGCTCGGGACGGACTAGGGGGGAGCAGTACTTC.

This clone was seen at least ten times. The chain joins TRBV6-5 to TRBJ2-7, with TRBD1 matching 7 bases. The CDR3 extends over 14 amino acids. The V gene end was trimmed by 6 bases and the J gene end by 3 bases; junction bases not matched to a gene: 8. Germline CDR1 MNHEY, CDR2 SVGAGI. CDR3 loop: CASRPYRDSYEQYF. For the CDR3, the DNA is TGTGCCAGCAGGCCGTACCGGGACAGCTACGAGCAGTACTTC.

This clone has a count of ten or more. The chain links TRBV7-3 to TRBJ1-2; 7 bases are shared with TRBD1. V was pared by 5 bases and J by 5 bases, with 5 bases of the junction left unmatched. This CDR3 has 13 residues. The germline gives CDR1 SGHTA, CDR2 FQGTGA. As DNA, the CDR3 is TGTGCCAGCAGCCCGGACAGGACTTATGGCTACACCTTC. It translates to CASSPDRTYGYTF.